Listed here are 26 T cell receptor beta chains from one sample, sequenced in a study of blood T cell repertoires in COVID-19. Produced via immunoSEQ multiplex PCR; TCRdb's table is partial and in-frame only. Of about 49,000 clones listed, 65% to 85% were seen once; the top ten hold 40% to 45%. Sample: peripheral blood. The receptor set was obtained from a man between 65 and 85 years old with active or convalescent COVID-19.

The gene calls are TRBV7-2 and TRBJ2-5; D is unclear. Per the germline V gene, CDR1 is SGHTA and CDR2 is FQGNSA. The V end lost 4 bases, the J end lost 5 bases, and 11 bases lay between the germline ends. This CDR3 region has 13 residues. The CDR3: CASSSFLRETQYF. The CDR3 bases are TGTGCCAGCAGCTCTTTCCTTCGGGAGACCCAGTACTTC.

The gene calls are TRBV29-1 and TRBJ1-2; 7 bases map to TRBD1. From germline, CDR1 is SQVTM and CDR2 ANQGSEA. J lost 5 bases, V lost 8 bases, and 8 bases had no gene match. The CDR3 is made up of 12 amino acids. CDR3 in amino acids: CSTRTGRYGYTF. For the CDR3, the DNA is TGCAGCACCAGGACAGGACGGTATGGCTACACCTTC.

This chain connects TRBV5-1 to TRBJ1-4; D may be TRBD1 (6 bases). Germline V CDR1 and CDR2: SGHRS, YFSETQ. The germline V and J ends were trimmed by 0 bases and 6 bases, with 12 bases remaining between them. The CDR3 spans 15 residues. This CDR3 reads CASSLVGTSDEKLFF. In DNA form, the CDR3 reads TGCGCCAGCAGCTTGGTCGGGACATCGGATGAAAAACTGTTTTTT.

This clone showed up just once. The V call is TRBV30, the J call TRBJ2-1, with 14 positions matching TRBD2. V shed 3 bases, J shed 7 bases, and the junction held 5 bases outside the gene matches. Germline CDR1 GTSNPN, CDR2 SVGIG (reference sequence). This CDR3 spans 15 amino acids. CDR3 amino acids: CAWRNGTSGRNEQFF. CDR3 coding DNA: TGTGCCTGGAGAAACGGGACTAGCGGGAGAAATGAGCAGTTCTTC.

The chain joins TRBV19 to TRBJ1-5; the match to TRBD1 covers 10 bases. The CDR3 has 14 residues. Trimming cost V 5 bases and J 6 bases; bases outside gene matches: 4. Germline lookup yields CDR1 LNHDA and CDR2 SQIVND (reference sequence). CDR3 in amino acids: CASSATGGRQPQHF. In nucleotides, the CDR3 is TGTGCCAGTAGTGCGACAGGGGGCCGTCAGCCCCAGCATTTT.

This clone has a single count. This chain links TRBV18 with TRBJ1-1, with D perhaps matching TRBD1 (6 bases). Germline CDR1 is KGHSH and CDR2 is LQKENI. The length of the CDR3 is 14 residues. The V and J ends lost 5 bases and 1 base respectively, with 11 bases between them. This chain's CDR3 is CASSTRTENTEAFF. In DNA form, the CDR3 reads TGTGCCAGCTCAACTAGGACAGAGAACACTGAAGCTTTCTTT.

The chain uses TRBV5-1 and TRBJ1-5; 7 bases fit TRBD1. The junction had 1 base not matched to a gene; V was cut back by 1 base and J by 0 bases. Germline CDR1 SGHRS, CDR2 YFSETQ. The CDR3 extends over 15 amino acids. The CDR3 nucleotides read TGCGCCAGCAGCTTGACAGGGGATAGCAATCAGCCCCAGCATTTT. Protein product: CASSLTGDSNQPQHF.

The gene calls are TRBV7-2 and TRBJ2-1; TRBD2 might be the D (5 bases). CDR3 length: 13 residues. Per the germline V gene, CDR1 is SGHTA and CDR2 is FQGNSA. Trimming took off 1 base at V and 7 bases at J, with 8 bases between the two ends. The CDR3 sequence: CASSLGGWNEQFF. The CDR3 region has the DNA TGTGCCAGCAGCTTAGGCGGGTGGAATGAGCAGTTCTTC.

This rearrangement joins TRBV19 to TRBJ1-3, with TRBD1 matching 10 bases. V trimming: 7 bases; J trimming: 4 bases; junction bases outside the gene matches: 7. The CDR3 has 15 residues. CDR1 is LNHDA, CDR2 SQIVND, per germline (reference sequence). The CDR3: CASNPDRGPGNTIYF. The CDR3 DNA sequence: TGTGCCAGTAACCCCGACAGGGGGCCCGGAAACACCATATATTTT.

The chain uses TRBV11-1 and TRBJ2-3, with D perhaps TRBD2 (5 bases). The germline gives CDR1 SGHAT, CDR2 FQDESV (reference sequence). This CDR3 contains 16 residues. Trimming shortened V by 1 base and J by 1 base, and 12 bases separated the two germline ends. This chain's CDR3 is CASSLDPGRGTDTQYF. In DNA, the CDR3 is TGTGCCAGCAGCTTAGATCCGGGAAGGGGCACAGATACGCAGTATTTT.

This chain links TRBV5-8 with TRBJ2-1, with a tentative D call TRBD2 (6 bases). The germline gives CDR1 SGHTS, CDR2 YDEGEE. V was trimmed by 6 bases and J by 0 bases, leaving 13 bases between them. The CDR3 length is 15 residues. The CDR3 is CASIRGRSSYNEQFF. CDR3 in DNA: TGTGCCAGCATCAGAGGGAGGAGCTCCTACAATGAGCAGTTCTTC.

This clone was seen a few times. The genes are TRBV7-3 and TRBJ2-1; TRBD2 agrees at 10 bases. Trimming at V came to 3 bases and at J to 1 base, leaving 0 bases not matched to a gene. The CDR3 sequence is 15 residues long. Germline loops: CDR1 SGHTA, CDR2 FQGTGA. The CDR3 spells CASSFSGGSYNEQFF. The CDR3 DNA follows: TGTGCCAGCAGCTTTAGCGGGGGGTCCTACAATGAGCAGTTCTTC.

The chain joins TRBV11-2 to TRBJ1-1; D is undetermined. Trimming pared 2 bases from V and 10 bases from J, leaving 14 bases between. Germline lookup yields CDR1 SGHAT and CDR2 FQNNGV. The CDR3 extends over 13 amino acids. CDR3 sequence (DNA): TGTGCCAGCAGCTTATTCGGCTACCCGGGAGCTTTCTTT. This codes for CASSLFGYPGAFF.

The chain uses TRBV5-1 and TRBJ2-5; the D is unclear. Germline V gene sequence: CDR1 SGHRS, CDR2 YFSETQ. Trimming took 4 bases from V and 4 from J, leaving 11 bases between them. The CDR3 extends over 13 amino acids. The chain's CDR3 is CASSPRAGETQYF. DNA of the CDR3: TGCGCCAGCAGCCCACGAGCCGGAGAGACCCAGTACTTC.

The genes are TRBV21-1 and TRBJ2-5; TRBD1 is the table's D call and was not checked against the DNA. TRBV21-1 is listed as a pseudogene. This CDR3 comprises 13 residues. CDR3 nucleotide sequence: TGTGCCAGCAGCAGACAGGTTGGAGAGACCCAGTACTTC. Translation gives CASSRQVGETQYF.

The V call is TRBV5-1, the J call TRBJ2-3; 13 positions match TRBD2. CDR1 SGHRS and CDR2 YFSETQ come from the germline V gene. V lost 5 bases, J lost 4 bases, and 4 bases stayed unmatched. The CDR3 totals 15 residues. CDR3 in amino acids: CASRSGLAGADTQYF. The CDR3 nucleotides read TGCGCCAGCAGATCCGGACTAGCGGGGGCAGATACGCAGTATTTT.

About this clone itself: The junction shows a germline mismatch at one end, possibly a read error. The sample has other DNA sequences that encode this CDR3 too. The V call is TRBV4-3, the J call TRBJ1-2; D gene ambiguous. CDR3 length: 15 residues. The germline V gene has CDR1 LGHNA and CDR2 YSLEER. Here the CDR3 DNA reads TGCGCTAGCAGCCAAGATTCGGGAACCAACTATGGCTACACCTTC. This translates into CASSQDSGTNYGYTF.

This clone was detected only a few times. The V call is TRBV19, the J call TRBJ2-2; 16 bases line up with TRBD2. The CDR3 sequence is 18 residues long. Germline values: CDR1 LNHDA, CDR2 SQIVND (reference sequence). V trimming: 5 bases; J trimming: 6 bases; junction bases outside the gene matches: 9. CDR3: CASSPPGLAGGGSGELFF. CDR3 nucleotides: TGTGCCAGTAGTCCGCCGGGACTAGCGGGAGGGGGGTCCGGGGAGCTGTTTTTT.

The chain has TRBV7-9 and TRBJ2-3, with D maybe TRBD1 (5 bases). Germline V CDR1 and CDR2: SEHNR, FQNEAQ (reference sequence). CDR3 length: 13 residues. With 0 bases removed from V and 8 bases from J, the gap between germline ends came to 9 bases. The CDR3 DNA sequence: TGTGCCAGCAGCTTAGCGGGTGGGGCTACGCAGTATTTT. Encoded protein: CASSLAGGATQYF.

CDR3 sequence: CAWSGRNREETQYF. CDR3 nucleotide sequence: TGTGCCTGGAGTGGCAGGAACCGAGAGGAGACCCAGTACTTC. The chain uses TRBV30 and TRBJ2-5; no reliable D call. CDR1 and CDR2 from the germline V gene are GTSNPN and SVGIG (reference sequence). The CDR3 contains 14 residues. The V end lost 1 base, the J end lost 5 bases, and 14 bases lay between the germline ends.

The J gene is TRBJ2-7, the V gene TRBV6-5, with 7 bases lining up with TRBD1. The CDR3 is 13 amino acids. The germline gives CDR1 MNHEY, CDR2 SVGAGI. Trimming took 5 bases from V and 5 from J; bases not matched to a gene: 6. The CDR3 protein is CASSRTGVDEQYF. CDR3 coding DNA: TGTGCCAGCAGTCGGACAGGTGTGGACGAGCAGTACTTC.

The CDR3 protein is CASSLDRRGRGNEKLFF. The DNA for the CDR3 is TGCGCCAGCAGCTTGGACCGTCGGGGCAGGGGAAATGAAAAACTGTTTTTT. The chain combines TRBV5-1 with TRBJ1-4; D is possibly TRBD1 (6 bases). The V and J ends lost 0 bases and 5 bases respectively, with 17 bases between them. This CDR3 spans 17 amino acids. Germline-derived CDR1 and CDR2 are SGHRS and YFSETQ. The complete variable domain, with remaining parts taken from reference TRBV5-1 and TRBJ1-4, reads KAGVTQTPRYLIKTRGQQVTLSCSPISGHRSVSWYQQTPGQGLQFLFEYFSETQRNKGNFPGRFSGRQFSNSRSEMNVSTLELGDSALYLCASSLDRRGRGNEKLFFGSGTQLSVL.

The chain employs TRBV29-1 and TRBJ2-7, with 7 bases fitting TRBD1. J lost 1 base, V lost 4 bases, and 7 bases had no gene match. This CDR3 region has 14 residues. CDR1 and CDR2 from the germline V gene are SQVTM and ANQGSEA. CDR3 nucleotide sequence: TGCAGCGTTGTCCTAACAGGGGTGTCCTACGAGCAGTACTTC. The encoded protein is CSVVLTGVSYEQYF.

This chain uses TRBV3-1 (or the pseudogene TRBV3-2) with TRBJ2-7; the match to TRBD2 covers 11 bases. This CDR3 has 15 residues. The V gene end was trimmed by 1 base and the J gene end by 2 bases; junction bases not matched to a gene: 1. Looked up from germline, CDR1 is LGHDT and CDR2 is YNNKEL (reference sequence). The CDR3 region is CASSQGLAGTYEQYF. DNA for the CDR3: TGTGCCAGCAGCCAAGGACTAGCGGGAACCTACGAGCAGTACTTC.

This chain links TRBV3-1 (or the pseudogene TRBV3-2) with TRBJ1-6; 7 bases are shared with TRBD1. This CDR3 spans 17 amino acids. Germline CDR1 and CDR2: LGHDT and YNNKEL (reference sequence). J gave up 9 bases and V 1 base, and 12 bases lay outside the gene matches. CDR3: CASSQGFYRGSRSPLHF. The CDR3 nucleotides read TGTGCCAGCAGCCAAGGGTTCTACAGGGGATCTCGTTCACCCCTCCACTTT.

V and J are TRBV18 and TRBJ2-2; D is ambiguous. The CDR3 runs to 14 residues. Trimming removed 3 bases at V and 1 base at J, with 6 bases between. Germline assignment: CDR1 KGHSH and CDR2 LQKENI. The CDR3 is CASSPQMNTGELFF. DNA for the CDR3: TGTGCCAGCTCACCTCAAATGAACACCGGGGAGCTGTTTTTT.